The rows below give T cell receptor beta chains drawn from one sample of a study. TCRdb processed the RT-PCR reads anew with MiXCR; each CDR3 protein has one entry. This sample has almost 700,000 distinct CDR3 sequences, with approximately 15% found just once. The sample was memory CD4+ T cells from blood. The receptors originated from a female donor in good health, serving as a healthy control. The CDR3 runs from the conserved cysteine through the conserved F or W. The order of the fields is D gene, clone size, J gene, V gene, CDR3 protein, CDR3 DNA. D genes are given only for firm matches. Where a row states a size, it is once, few, many or the class of an expanded clone; other rows omit it.

d_gene: -
abundance: few
j_gene: TRBJ2-1
v_gene: TRBV20-1
CDR3aa: CSASRRSEQFF
CDR3nt: TGCAGTGCTAGCCGGCGGAGTGAGCAGTTCTTC

d_gene: -
abundance: few
j_gene: TRBJ1-6
v_gene: TRBV5-6
CDR3aa: CASSWGRDLRPLHF
CDR3nt: TGTGCCAGCAGCTGGGGACGGGACCTCCGGCCCCTCCACTTT

d_gene: -
abundance: many
j_gene: TRBJ2-7
v_gene: TRBV20-1
CDR3aa: CSPKTYEQYF
CDR3nt: TGCAGTCCTAAAACCTACGAGCAGTACTTC

d_gene: TRBD2
abundance: few
j_gene: TRBJ2-2
v_gene: TRBV15
CDR3aa: CATSRTPGASGTTAGELFF
CDR3nt: TGTGCCACCAGCAGGACACCTGGAGCGAGCGGGACTACTGCCGGGGAGCTGTTTTTT

d_gene: TRBD2
abundance: many
j_gene: TRBJ2-1
v_gene: TRBV29-1
CDR3aa: CSGGGDSGLWQFF
CDR3nt: TGCAGCGGGGGGGGGGACTCAGGACTATGGCAGTTCTTC

d_gene: -
abundance: many
j_gene: TRBJ1-2
v_gene: TRBV6-5
CDR3aa: CASSQGGTYGYTF
CDR3nt: TGTGCCAGCAGTCAAGGGGGGACCTATGGCTACACCTTC

d_gene: -
abundance: many
j_gene: TRBJ2-7
v_gene: TRBV27
CDR3aa: CASSRTGPPYEQYF
CDR3nt: TGTGCCAGCAGTCGGACGGGACCCCCCTACGAGCAGTACTTC

d_gene: -
abundance: few
j_gene: TRBJ2-2
v_gene: TRBV7-2
CDR3aa: CASSLLQGYTGELFF
CDR3nt: TGTGCCAGCAGCTTATTGCAGGGATACACCGGGGAGCTGTTTTTT

d_gene: -
abundance: -
j_gene: TRBJ2-6
v_gene: TRBV5-1
CDR3aa: CASIPGVSGANVLTF
CDR3nt: TGCGCCAGCATACCAGGGGTCTCTGGGGCCAACGTCCTGACTTTC

d_gene: TRBD1
abundance: -
j_gene: TRBJ2-7
v_gene: TRBV7-2
CDR3aa: CASSADRAGQLGEQYF
CDR3nt: TGTGCCAGCAGCGCCGACAGGGCCGGCCAATTGGGGGAGCAGTACTTC

d_gene: -
abundance: few
j_gene: TRBJ1-1
v_gene: TRBV6-2/TRBV6-3
CDR3aa: CASSYQSAVTNTEAFF
CDR3nt: TGTGCCAGCAGTTACCAATCGGCGGTGACGAACACTGAAGCTTTCTTT

d_gene: TRBD1
abundance: many
j_gene: TRBJ2-7
v_gene: TRBV10-3
CDR3aa: CAISEAPGTGSGEQYF
CDR3nt: TGTGCCATCAGTGAGGCGCCGGGGACAGGGTCGGGGGAGCAGTACTTC

d_gene: TRBD1
abundance: few
j_gene: TRBJ1-3
v_gene: TRBV6-2/TRBV6-3
CDR3aa: CASSYNAGQESPNSGNTIYF
CDR3nt: TGTGCCAGCAGTTATAACGCCGGACAGGAAAGTCCCAACTCTGGAAACACCATATATTTT

d_gene: -
abundance: -
j_gene: TRBJ2-1
v_gene: TRBV7-3
CDR3aa: CASSLSGEMQFF
CDR3nt: TGTGCCAGCAGCTTATCAGGAGAAATGCAGTTCTTC

d_gene: -
abundance: -
j_gene: TRBJ2-3
v_gene: TRBV5-1
CDR3aa: CASSPTGRDTQYF
CDR3nt: TGCGCCAGCAGCCCGACAGGCCGAGATACGCAGTATTTT

d_gene: -
abundance: -
j_gene: TRBJ1-1
v_gene: TRBV5-4
CDR3aa: CASRPEWLNTEAFF
CDR3nt: TGTGCCAGCAGACCTGAATGGTTAAACACTGAAGCTTTCTTT

d_gene: TRBD2
abundance: -
j_gene: TRBJ2-5
v_gene: TRBV5-1
CDR3aa: CASSLAVAGGLKETQYF
CDR3nt: TGCGCCAGCAGCTTGGCGGTAGCGGGAGGGTTGAAAGAGACCCAGTACTTC